This T cell receptor (beta chain) was sequenced during a study of T-cell reconstitution after alpha-beta-depleted transplantation in children. The TCRbeta library incorporated unique molecular identifiers. TCRdb itself ran the PCR reads through MiXCR, one entry per CDR3 protein. The top ten clones hold 0.75% to 0.85% of a sample with 700,000 or so distinct CDR3 sequences, about an eighth of them seen once. General study points: Two months or so post-transplant, alpha-beta T cells reportedly derived from several hundred expanded graft clones. One year post-transplant, T-cell counts and diversity were largely derived from T cells produced anew. The study traced high day-60 TCRbeta diversity in some patients to surviving recipient T cells and thymic progenitors.

Remarks on this clonotype: Its matching antigen is unknown. Compared with germline, one end of the junction differs, possibly owing to a read error.

The CDR3 is made up of 18 amino acids. Germline lookup yields CDR1 DFQATT and CDR2 SNEGSKA (reference sequence). Sequencing used PBMCs, obtained before TCRalphabeta/CD19-depleted stem cell transplant. The clonotype originates from a girl aged 2-15 years with congenital amegakaryocytic thrombocytopenia, due to receive a stem cell transplant. The rearrangement uses TRBV20-1 and TRBJ1-5; 10 bases are a match to TRBD1. The CDR3 sequence: CCASLTGTGVNSNQPQHF. DNA of the CDR3: TGCTGTGCTAGCCTGACCGGGACAGGGGTAAATAGCAATCAGCCCCAGCATTTT.